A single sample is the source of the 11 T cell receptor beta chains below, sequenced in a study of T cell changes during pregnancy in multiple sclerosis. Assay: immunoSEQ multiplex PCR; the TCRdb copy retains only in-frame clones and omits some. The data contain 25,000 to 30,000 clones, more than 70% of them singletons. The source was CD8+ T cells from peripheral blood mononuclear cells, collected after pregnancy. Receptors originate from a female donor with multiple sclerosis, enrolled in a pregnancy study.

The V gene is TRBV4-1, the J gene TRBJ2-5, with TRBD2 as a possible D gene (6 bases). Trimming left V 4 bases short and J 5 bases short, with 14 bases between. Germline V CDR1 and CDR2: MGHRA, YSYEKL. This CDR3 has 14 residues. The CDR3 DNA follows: TGCGCCAGCAGCCCCCGGATTGGGGGGGAGACCCAGTACTTC. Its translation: CASSPRIGGETQYF.

The DNA for the CDR3 is TGTGCCAGCAGTTACGGCAGGTTCTATGGCTACACCTTC. As protein: CASSYGRFYGYTF. The rearrangement uses TRBV6-5 and TRBJ1-2; D is ambiguous. Germline CDR1 reads MNHEY; CDR2 reads SVGAGI. CDR3 length: 13 amino acids. Between the trimmed V and J ends, which lost 2 bases and 4 bases, there was a span of 8 bases.

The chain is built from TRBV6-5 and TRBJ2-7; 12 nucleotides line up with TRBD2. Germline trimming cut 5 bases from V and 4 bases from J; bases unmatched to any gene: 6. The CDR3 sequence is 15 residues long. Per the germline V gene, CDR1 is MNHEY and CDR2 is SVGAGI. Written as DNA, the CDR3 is TGTGCCAGCAGTCGGACTAGCGGGGCACTATACGAGCAGTACTTC. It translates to CASSRTSGALYEQYF.

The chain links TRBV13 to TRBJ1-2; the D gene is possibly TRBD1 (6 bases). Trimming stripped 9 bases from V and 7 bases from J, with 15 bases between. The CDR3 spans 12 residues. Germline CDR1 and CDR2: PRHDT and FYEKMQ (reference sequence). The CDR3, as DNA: TGTGCCAGTCGGGCGGGGGGCGGTGGCTACACCTTC. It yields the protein CASRAGGGGYTF.

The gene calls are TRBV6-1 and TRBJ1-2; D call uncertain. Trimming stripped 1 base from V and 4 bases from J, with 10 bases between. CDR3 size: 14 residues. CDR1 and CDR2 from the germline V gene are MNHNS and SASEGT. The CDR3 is CASSEDSASYGYTF. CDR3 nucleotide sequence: TGTGCCAGCAGTGAAGACAGTGCCTCCTATGGCTACACCTTC.

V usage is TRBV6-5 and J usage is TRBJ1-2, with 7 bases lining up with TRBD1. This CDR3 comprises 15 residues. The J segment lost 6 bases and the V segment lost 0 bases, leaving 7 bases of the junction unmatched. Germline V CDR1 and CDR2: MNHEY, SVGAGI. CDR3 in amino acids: CASSYSTGTVDGYTF. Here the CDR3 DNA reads TGTGCCAGCAGTTACTCAACCGGGACAGTGGATGGCTACACCTTC.

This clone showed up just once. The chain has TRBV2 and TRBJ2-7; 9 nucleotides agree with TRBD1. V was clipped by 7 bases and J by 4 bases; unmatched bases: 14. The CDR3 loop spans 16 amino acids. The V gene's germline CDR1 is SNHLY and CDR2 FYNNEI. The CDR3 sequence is CASTRGYGTGPYEQYF. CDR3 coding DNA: TGTGCCAGCACCCGGGGGTACGGGACAGGGCCGTACGAGCAGTACTTC.

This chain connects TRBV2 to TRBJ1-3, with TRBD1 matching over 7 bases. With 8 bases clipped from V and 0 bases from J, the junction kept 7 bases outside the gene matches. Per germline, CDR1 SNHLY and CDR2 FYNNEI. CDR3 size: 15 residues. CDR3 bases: TGTGCCAGCGAGGTGGAGGGGGCCTCTGGAAACACCATATATTTT. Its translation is CASEVEGASGNTIYF.

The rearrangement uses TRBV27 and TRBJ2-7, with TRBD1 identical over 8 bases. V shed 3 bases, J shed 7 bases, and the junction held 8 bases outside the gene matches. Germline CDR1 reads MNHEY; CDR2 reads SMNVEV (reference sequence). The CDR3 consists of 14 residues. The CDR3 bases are TGTGCCAGCAGTTTTATCCAGGGGGCGGGGGAGCAGTACTTC. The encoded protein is CASSFIQGAGEQYF.

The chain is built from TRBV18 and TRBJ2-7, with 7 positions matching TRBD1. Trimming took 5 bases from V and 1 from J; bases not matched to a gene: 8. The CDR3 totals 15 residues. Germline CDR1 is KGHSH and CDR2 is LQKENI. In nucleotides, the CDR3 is TGTGCCAGCTCAGGGACAGCATCCCCTTCCTACGAGCAGTACTTC. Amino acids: CASSGTASPSYEQYF.

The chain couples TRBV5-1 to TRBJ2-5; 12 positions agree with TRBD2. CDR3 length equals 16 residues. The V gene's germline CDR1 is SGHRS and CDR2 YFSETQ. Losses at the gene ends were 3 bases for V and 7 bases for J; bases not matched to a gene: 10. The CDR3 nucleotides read TGCGCCAGCAGCTCCGGACTAGCGGGGCTCACAGGGACCCAGTACTTC. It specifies CASSSGLAGLTGTQYF. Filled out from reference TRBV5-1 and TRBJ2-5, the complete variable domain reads KAGVTQTPRYLIKTRGQQVTLSCSPISGHRSVSWYQQTPGQGLQFLFEYFSETQRNKGNFPGRFSGRQFSNSRSEMNVSTLELGDSALYLCASSSGLAGLTGTQYFGPGTRLLVL.